The sequence of this T cell receptor beta chain was determined in a study of blood T cell repertoires in COVID-19. Produced via immunoSEQ multiplex PCR; TCRdb's table is partial and in-frame only. The table shows some 200,000 clones, with 86% occurring only once. The CDR3 spans 16 residues. The ends lost 8 bases at V and 3 bases at J; junction bases unmatched: 10. From germline, CDR1 is MDHEN and CDR2 SYDVKM. This receptor was obtained from an elderly man with acute or convalescent COVID-19. What was sequenced was peripheral blood. This chain links TRBV28 with TRBJ2-6; 7 bases match TRBD2. The chain's CDR3 is CASAVVREGGANVLTF. CDR3 sequence (DNA): TGTGCCAGCGCGGTCGTCAGGGAGGGTGGGGCCAACGTCCTGACTTTC.